Described below is a single T cell receptor (beta chain) sequence and its context. One Seattle source followed patients from active infection through their disease course. The record originates from a study of blood T cell repertoires in COVID-19. Profiling relied on immunoSEQ multiplex PCR, and the TCRdb table lists in-frame clones only, not all of them. The table records tens of thousands of clones, about nine tenths of them present only once. There are 15 residues in the CDR3. Germline CDR1 and CDR2: MNHEY and SVGAGI. After removal of 1 base from V and 9 bases from J, the junction contained 6 bases not matched to a gene.

This chain joins TRBV6-5 and TRBJ1-6; 7 bases map to TRBD1. Sequences were obtained from peripheral blood. The sequence was collected from a woman aged 55-69 years with COVID-19, enrolled during active disease. CDR3 sequence reads: CASSYWAQGSSPLHF. CDR3 DNA sequence: TGTGCCAGCAGTTACTGGGCACAGGGGAGTTCACCCCTCCACTTT.